This T cell receptor beta chain was sequenced for a study of blood T cells in healthy people across ages. Study background: Template-switching capture recovered about one barcoded beta molecule per two T cells.

Alongside a J-beta primer mix, a sample-barcoded 5' primer served in a second PCR lasting roughly 6 to 12 cycles. Samples each returned at least 2.5 million CDR3-containing paired-end reads. TCRdb re-analysed the 5' RACE reads in MiXCR, keeping a single row per CDR3 protein. The data contain about 600,000 distinct CDR3 sequences, more than 45% of them seen just once; the ten biggest clones take up around 24%. No fewer than 7 million PBMCs went into each sample. There are a few counts of this clonotype. Germline loops: CDR1 SEHNR, CDR2 FQNEAQ (reference sequence). After removal of 0 bases from V and 1 base from J, the junction contained 6 bases not matched to a gene. CDR3 length: 17 amino acids.

The sample consisted of blood. This sequence joins TRBV7-9 and TRBJ2-5, with 9 bases identical to TRBD1. The clonotype comes from a man older than 75 in good health. The CDR3 loop is CASSLAMGQGTQETQYF. The CDR3 coding sequence is TGTGCCAGCAGCTTAGCGATGGGACAGGGAACCCAAGAGACCCAGTACTTC.